The entry that follows covers one TCR beta chain sequence. This clonotype occurred a few times. The clone's antigen remains unknown. No base quality information exists; no much larger clone differs at one position. The sequencer listed for this sample is Illumina HiSeq 2500. Quantitative 5'-RACE with molecular barcodes was the method used to prepare the TCR beta libraries. Under the source paper's analysis protocol: To identify disease-linked TCR variants, a new computational method was used, one built on a probabilistic model of VDJ rearrangement. TCRdb took the public reads, trimmed them with fastp at Q25, ran MiXCR for clone calling and kept in-frame beta chains. Entries that share a CDR3 protein sequence are merged under the most common genes and DNA. The authors' filters were not applied to this entry. The sample table records fewer than 250,000 distinct CDR3 sequences; 32% of these occur just once. About 4.2% of the sample lies in the top ten.

This entry comes from a study of CD8 T cells in ankylosing spondylitis (dated by TCRdb to the late 2010s). With respect to the entire study: To find TCR variants linked to disease, the study profiled T cell receptor beta repertoires in ankylosing spondylitis patients and healthy donors. The full study cohort comprised some 27 ankylosing spondylitis patients and 110 or so healthy donors. Samples of peripheral blood were taken, and for ankylosing spondylitis patients, synovial fluid was collected as well.

The V end loses 6 bases and the J end loses 1 base, and a stretch of 15 bases separates them. From its cysteine to its phenylalanine, the CDR3 spans 14 amino acids. Solely the CDR3 DNA is kept, with 42 bases framed from the first base. The germline V gene (reference sequence) yields DFQATT for CDR1 and SNEGSKA for CDR2. Study-wide conclusions, independent of this receptor: Blood from ankylosing spondylitis patients appeared to be characterized by a TCR beta motif made up of under ten highly homologous amino acid variants. The disease-linked clones were reported as significantly enriched in matched synovial fluid samples from ankylosing spondylitis patients. Some of the motif variants had been reported before in the synovial fluid and blood of reactive arthritis patients, a finding that suggests common disease-initiation mechanisms. The disease-linked clones had a CD8+ phenotype and were found at relatively low frequencies in peripheral blood.

This TCR derives from a male donor with ankylosing spondylitis or in good health (not recorded which). Sequenced input: blood, either unsorted or a sorted T cell fraction (not recorded which). The chain is encoded by TRBV20-1 joined to TRBJ1-1, with TRBD1 as a weak D call on 6 bases. The CDR3 in this case is CSAVRGGSNTEAFF. The nucleotide sequence reads TGCAGTGCAGTCCGGGGGGGCTCGAACACTGAAGCTTTCTTT.